Listed here are 16 T cell receptor beta chains from one sample, sequenced in a study of shared clonotypes between healthy human individuals. Profiling relied on immunoSEQ multiplex PCR, and the TCRdb table lists in-frame clones only, not all of them. The sample records 1.4 million to 1.5 million clones, roughly 96% being singletons. Sequenced input: naive CD4+ T cells sorted from blood. The subset denotes: CD45RA+ positively selected. These receptors were collected from a man aged 25-45 years in good health.

This chain joins TRBV2 and TRBJ2-7; TRBD1 aligns across 7 bases. The CDR3 covers 12 residues. Germline V gives CDR1 SNHLY, CDR2 FYNNEI. V shed 8 bases and J 6 bases; nucleotides not matched to a gene: 7. The DNA for the CDR3 is TGTGCCAGCGGTTACACAGGGGCCGAGCAGTACTTC. It encodes CASGYTGAEQYF.

The chain combines TRBV5-4 with TRBJ2-7; TRBD1 aligns across 9 bases. Per germline, CDR1 SGHNT and CDR2 YYREEE (reference sequence). With V trimmed by 4 bases and J by 3 bases, 5 bases remained unmatched. There are 14 residues in the CDR3. The CDR3 DNA sequence: TGTGCCAGCAGCACTGGACAGGGGTACTACGAGCAGTACTTC. It translates to CASSTGQGYYEQYF.

V gene TRBV2 combines with J gene TRBJ2-7, with D unclear. Germline V gene sequence: CDR1 SNHLY, CDR2 FYNNEI. This CDR3 spans 12 amino acids. Trimming took 7 bases from V and 2 from J, leaving 9 bases between them. This CDR3 is CASKSVAYEQYF. CDR3 in DNA: TGTGCCAGCAAATCTGTCGCCTACGAGCAGTACTTC. Full variable domain (missing parts from reference TRBV2 and TRBJ2-7): EPEVTQTPSHQVTQMGQEVILRCVPISNHLYFYWYRQILGQKVEFLVSFYNNEISEKSEIFDDQFSVERPDGSNFTLKIRSTKLEDSAMYFCASKSVAYEQYFGPGTRLTVT.

The V call is TRBV12-5, the J call TRBJ2-7, with 8 bases fitting TRBD2. After removal of 6 bases from V and 5 bases from J, the junction contained 12 bases not matched to a gene. This CDR3 is 15 amino acids long. CDR1 is LGHNT and CDR2 is FRNRAP in the germline V gene. The CDR3 DNA reads as TGTGCTAGTGGGTTTGACGGGGGGGGCTTCAACGAGCAGTACTTC. Its protein is CASGFDGGGFNEQYF.

The chain employs TRBV6-6 and TRBJ1-5, with D unresolved. The germline CDR1 and CDR2 sequences are MNHNY and SVGAGI (reference sequence). Trimming removed 0 bases at V and 6 bases at J, with 9 bases between. This CDR3 contains 14 residues. The CDR3 DNA is TGTGCCAGCAGTTACTCCCAAATTGGTCAGCCCCAGCATTTT. It specifies CASSYSQIGQPQHF.

V gene TRBV19 combines with J gene TRBJ2-3, with 10 bases aligning to TRBD2. V lost 3 bases, J lost 0 bases, and 3 bases stayed unmatched. The CDR3 extends over 16 amino acids. Germline lookup yields CDR1 LNHDA and CDR2 SQIVND (reference sequence). The CDR3 is CASSIQLAGSTDTQYF. CDR3 DNA sequence: TGTGCCAGTAGTATCCAACTAGCGGGGAGCACAGATACGCAGTATTTT.

This chain links TRBV19 with TRBJ2-4; 8 positions agree with TRBD1. After removal of 1 base from V and 8 bases from J, the junction contained 7 bases not matched to a gene. Germline V gene lookup returns CDR1 LNHDA and CDR2 SQIVND (reference sequence). The CDR3 is 15 residues long. CDR3 sequence: CASSIGRTGRDIQYF. CDR3 in DNA: TGTGCCAGTAGTATAGGCAGGACAGGGCGGGACATTCAGTACTTC.

About this clone: Other DNA sequences in this specimen translate into the identical CDR3. The chain links TRBV28 to TRBJ2-7, with D maybe TRBD1 (5 bases). The CDR3 spans 13 residues. Germline values: CDR1 MDHEN, CDR2 SYDVKM. Trimming removed 2 bases from V and 2 bases from J, with 7 bases in between. The CDR3 reads CASSLDSPYEQYF. CDR3 bases: TGTGCCAGCAGTTTAGACAGCCCCTACGAGCAGTACTTC.

The CDR3 DNA sequence: TGTGCCAGCTCACCAGGACGACAGGGGGCTTCGTACGAGCAGTACTTC. Its protein is CASSPGRQGASYEQYF. The gene calls are TRBV18 and TRBJ2-7; 10 nucleotides agree with TRBD1. From germline, CDR1 is KGHSH and CDR2 LQKENI. The CDR3 length is 16 residues. With 2 bases clipped from V and 4 bases from J, the junction kept 8 bases outside the gene matches. Looking up the rest from reference TRBV18 and TRBJ2-7 gives the full variable domain: NAGVMQNPRHLVRRRGQEARLRCSPMKGHSHVYWYRQLPEEGLKFMVYLQKENIIDESGMPKERFSAEFPKEGPSILRIQQVVRGDSAAYFCASSPGRQGASYEQYFGPGTRLTVT.

The V and J genes are TRBV7-8 and TRBJ2-2; possible D gene TRBD2, 5 bases. The germline V gene encodes CDR1 SGHVS and CDR2 FQNEAQ. The CDR3 length is 15 residues. Trimming pared 6 bases from V and 6 bases from J, leaving 17 bases between. CDR3 residues: CASRRERVPPGELFF. The CDR3 nucleotides read TGTGCCAGCAGACGGGAAAGGGTCCCCCCCGGGGAGCTGTTTTTT.

The chain combines TRBV5-1 with TRBJ2-6; 7 nucleotides line up with TRBD1. V trimming: 7 bases; J trimming: 0 bases; junction bases outside the gene matches: 10. The germline CDR1 and CDR2 sequences are SGHRS and YFSETQ. This CDR3 is 17 amino acids long. Written as DNA, the CDR3 is TGCGCCAGCCACCAAGGGGGCGCTTCCTCTGGGGCCAACGTCCTGACTTTC. This sequence encodes CASHQGGASSGANVLTF.

V and J are TRBV7-3 and TRBJ2-7; D possibly corresponds to TRBD2 (6 bases). The CDR3 contains 13 residues. V was pared by 4 bases and J by 6 bases, with 13 bases between. Looked up from germline, CDR1 is SGHTA and CDR2 is FQGTGA. CDR3 amino acids: CASSSALGGEQYF. The CDR3 region has the DNA TGTGCCAGCAGCTCCGCCCTGGGGGGCGAGCAGTACTTC. Combining the CDR3 with reference TRBV7-3 and TRBJ2-7 gives the whole variable domain GAGVSQTPSNKVTEKGKYVELRCDPISGHTALYWYRQSLGQGPEFLIYFQGTGAADDSGLPNDRFFAVRPEGSVSTLKIQRTERGDSAVYLCASSSALGGEQYFGPGTRLTVT.

This chain connects TRBV19 to TRBJ2-7; TRBD2 matches 13 bases. This CDR3 has 18 residues. V shed 5 bases and J 0 bases; nucleotides not matched to a gene: 10. Germline-derived CDR1 and CDR2 are LNHDA and SQIVND (reference sequence). The CDR3 coding sequence is TGTGCCAGTAGTGGCCCAACTAGCGGGAGGGCCCGCTCCTACGAGCAGTACTTC. The encoded protein is CASSGPTSGRARSYEQYF.

The rearrangement uses TRBV9 and TRBJ2-7; 11 positions agree with TRBD2. With 3 bases clipped from V and 5 bases from J, the junction kept 16 bases outside the gene matches. The CDR3 totals 18 residues. Germline CDR1 reads SGDLS; CDR2 reads YYNGEE. CDR3 DNA: TGTGCCAGCAGCGAGGGGACAGCGGGACTGGGACTAGCGGACGAGCAGTACTTC. Translation gives CASSEGTAGLGLADEQYF. Drawing the rest from reference TRBV9 and TRBJ2-7, the complete variable domain is DSGVTQTPKHLITATGQRVTLRCSPRSGDLSVYWYQQSLDQGLQFLIQYYNGEERAKGNILERFSAQQFPDLHSELNLSSLELGDSALYFCASSEGTAGLGLADEQYFGPGTRLTVT.

A remark on this clone: Other DNA sequences in this sample translate to the same CDR3. The chain couples TRBV18 to TRBJ2-7; 7 nucleotides align to TRBD1. Germline CDR1 reads KGHSH; CDR2 reads LQKENI. V lost 3 bases to trimming and J lost 2 bases; unmatched junction nucleotides: 4. The length of the CDR3 is 14 residues. The CDR3 bases are TGTGCCAGCTCACCCAAACAGGGGACCTACGAGCAGTACTTC. Its protein is CASSPKQGTYEQYF.

On this clone itself: The junction does not match germline at one end; this may be a read error. The chain couples TRBV7-7 to TRBJ2-1, with 7 bases fitting TRBD2. CDR3 length equals 16 residues. In germline, CDR1 is SSHAT, CDR2 FNYEAQ (reference sequence). CDR3 in DNA: TGTGCTAGCAGCTTAGGTCCCGGACTAGGAGACAATGAGCAGTTCTTC. Translating it yields CASSLGPGLGDNEQFF.